This T cell receptor (beta chain) was found in a study of beta chain features in type 1 diabetes. Sequenced material consisted of expressed TCRB transcripts (all of the isolated RNA was reverse transcribed). The data were produced by immunoSEQ multiplex PCR, yet TCRdb's version contains in-frame clones alone and is incomplete. This table holds about 15,000 clones, 55% to 75% found once. Study-level results: All four CD4+ subsets of Type 1 diabetes patients contained TCRB CDR3s that were moderately but significantly shorter.

V shed 4 bases and J shed 2 bases, with 15 bases lying between them. The CDR3 length is 16 residues. Per the germline V gene, CDR1 is MNHNS and CDR2 is SASEGT. CD4+ cells of the naive, central memory, regulatory and stem cell-like memory types were sorted via CD45RO/CCR7/CD25/CD127/CD95/CD27. Comment on this clone: Its antigen is as yet unknown.

This sequence was found in a man under 40 with type 1 diabetes. The rearrangement uses TRBV6-1 and TRBJ1-5; no clear D gene. Specimen: Tregs from blood. The CDR3 sequence is CASSVSGPIGNQPQHF. Written as DNA, the CDR3 is TGTGCCAGCAGTGTCTCTGGGCCAATCGGCAATCAGCCCCAGCATTTT.